Listed here are 28 T cell receptor beta chains from one sample, sequenced in a study of T-cell memory formation after mild COVID-19 (dated by TCRdb to the early 2020s). The protocol used for the library was 5' RACE. This sample was sequenced with an Illumina NovaSeq 6000. Using fastp trimming at Q25 and MiXCR clonotype assembly, TCRdb reanalyzed the public sequencing data and kept in-frame beta chains. Each CDR3 protein gets just one entry, which takes the most common genes and DNA from the rows behind it. This sample has about 610,000 distinct CDR3 sequences in its table, and 15% to 20% of those were observed once. 8.1% of the sample rests with the top ten. Sequencing was performed on PBMCs or a T cell subset sorted from them (not recorded which). All receptors derive from an adult woman who had mild COVID-19 (a few samples of this study predate the infection). The sample titles of this study are shuffled in the database, so cell type and time point are left out; the donor was told from shared clones.

The chain combines TRBV20-1 with TRBJ2-1; 7 bases are a match to TRBD2. Unmatched junction bases numbered 9, after V lost 1 base and J lost 3 bases. The CDR3 sequence is 16 residues long. The V gene's germline CDR1 is DFQATT and CDR2 SNEGSKA (reference sequence). The CDR3 sequence: CSARGPRGVVYNEQFF. Written as DNA, the CDR3 is TGCAGTGCTAGAGGCCCCCGGGGGGTTGTCTACAATGAGCAGTTCTTC.

The chain joins TRBV3-1 to TRBJ2-5; 7 bases line up with TRBD2. This CDR3 contains 18 residues. J lost 5 bases, V lost 1 base, and 16 bases had no gene match. Per the germline V gene, CDR1 is LGHDT and CDR2 is YNNKEL (reference sequence). The CDR3 loop reads CASSQAGLAVADGETQYF. CDR3 sequence (DNA): TGTGCCAGCAGCCAAGCGGGCCTAGCGGTTGCTGATGGGGAGACCCAGTACTTC.

CDR3 sequence: CSAATSGPETQYF. The CDR3 bases are TGCAGTGCTGCCACTAGCGGCCCGGAGACCCAGTACTTC. The J gene is TRBJ2-5, the V gene TRBV20-1; TRBD2 matches 8 bases. The V gene end was trimmed by 5 bases and the J gene end by 5 bases; junction bases not matched to a gene: 7. Per the germline V gene, CDR1 is DFQATT and CDR2 is SNEGSKA (reference sequence). The CDR3 is 13 amino acids.

The chain joins TRBV4-1 to TRBJ1-1; maybe TRBD1 (5 bases). Trimming left V 4 bases short and J 1 base short, with 16 bases between. In germline, CDR1 is MGHRA, CDR2 YSYEKL. This CDR3 is 16 amino acids long. This CDR3 reads CASSLGRVQGNTEAFF. CDR3 DNA sequence: TGCGCCAGCAGCCTAGGCAGGGTCCAGGGGAACACTGAAGCTTTCTTT.

Only a few counts were recorded for this clonotype. The rearrangement links TRBV30 to TRBJ2-7; D remains ambiguous. V lost 2 bases and J lost 3, with 5 bases in between. Germline V gene sequence: CDR1 GTSNPN, CDR2 SVGIG (reference sequence). The CDR3 totals 11 residues. CDR3 sequence reads: CAWSPVYEQYF. The CDR3 DNA reads as TGTGCCTGGAGTCCTGTCTACGAGCAGTACTTC. Full variable domain (remainder filled in from reference TRBV30 and TRBJ2-7): SQTIHQWPATLVQPVGSPLSLECTVEGTSNPNLYWYRQAAGRGLQLLFYSVGIGQISSEVPQNLSASRPQDRQFILSSKKLLLSDSGFYLCAWSPVYEQYFGPGTRLTVT.

This clonotype has just a few counts. V gene TRBV9 combines with J gene TRBJ2-7; 9 bases are a match to TRBD2. Germline V gene lookup returns CDR1 SGDLS and CDR2 YYNGEE. This CDR3 has 15 residues. V shed 0 bases and J 9 bases; nucleotides not matched to a gene: 10. The CDR3 DNA is TGTGCCAGCAGCGTAGGACCCAGCGGGGGGCAATGGCAGTACTTC. This codes for CASSVGPSGGQWQYF.

This clonotype was seen many times. The rearrangement joins TRBV6-2 or TRBV6-3 to TRBJ2-4, with unresolved D. Germline-derived CDR1 and CDR2 are MNHEY and SVGEGT. Trimming stripped 8 bases from V and 0 bases from J, with 14 bases between. This CDR3 region has 15 residues. This chain's CDR3 is CASGPPSIAKNIQYF. Written as DNA, the CDR3 is TGTGCCAGCGGCCCGCCATCGATAGCCAAAAACATTCAGTACTTC.

This rearrangement joins TRBV19 to TRBJ1-1; D is unclear. CDR1 is LNHDA and CDR2 is SQIVND in the germline V gene (reference sequence). V dropped 3 bases and J dropped 1 base, with 6 bases sitting between them. The CDR3 loop spans 13 amino acids. CDR3 residues: CASSIYGNTEAFF. CDR3 sequence (DNA): TGTGCCAGTAGTATTTACGGGAACACTGAAGCTTTCTTT. Combining the CDR3 with reference TRBV19 and TRBJ1-1 gives the whole variable domain DGGITQSPKYLFRKEGQNVTLSCEQNLNHDAMYWYRQDPGQGLRLIYYSQIVNDFQKGDIAEGYSVSREKKESFPLTVTSAQKNPTAFYLCASSIYGNTEAFFGQGTRLTVV.

This clonotype turned up a few times. V and J are TRBV20-1 and TRBJ1-1; D not certain. Trimming removed 5 bases from V and 0 bases from J, with 10 bases in between. Germline V gives CDR1 DFQATT, CDR2 SNEGSKA (reference sequence). This CDR3 contains 13 residues. In DNA form, the CDR3 reads TGCAGTGCTCCGACGCTCATGAACACTGAAGCTTTCTTT. Translated, it gives CSAPTLMNTEAFF.

Of note for this clonotype: One junction end disagrees with the germline gene, perhaps due to a read error. CDR3 DNA: TGTGCCAGCAGCTTAGGGCAGGCGGACGATCAGTACTTC. Its protein product is CASSLGQADDQYF. This chain links TRBV7-7 with TRBJ2-7; D uncertain. This CDR3 is built from 13 residues. Germline V lookup: CDR1 SSHAT, CDR2 FNYEAQ (reference sequence).

The chain is built from TRBV25-1 and TRBJ2-7; 7 nucleotides line up with TRBD1. This CDR3 has 13 amino acids. Trimming took 4 bases from V and 5 from J; bases not matched to a gene: 5. From germline, CDR1 is MGHDK and CDR2 SYGVNS. The CDR3: CASSGRQGNEQYF. The CDR3, as DNA: TGTGCCAGCAGTGGAAGACAGGGCAACGAGCAGTACTTC.

This rearrangement joins TRBV7-2 to TRBJ1-6; D is uncertain. Trimming shortened V by 3 bases and J by 8 bases, and 5 bases separated the two germline ends. CDR1 and CDR2 from the germline V gene are SGHTA and FQGNSA. CDR3 size: 12 residues. The CDR3 DNA reads TGTGCCAGCAGCTTCTCCCATTCACCCCTCCACTTT. This translates into CASSFSHSPLHF.

The chain has TRBV6-4 and TRBJ2-5; the match to TRBD2 covers 9 bases. The ends lost 3 bases at V and 3 bases at J; junction bases unmatched: 5. Germline CDR1 reads MRHNA; CDR2 reads SNTAGT. The CDR3 length is 15 residues. CDR3 nucleotides: TGTGCCAGCAGTGAAACTGGCGGGAGGGAAGAGACCCAGTACTTC. Translation gives CASSETGGREETQYF.

This clonotype was observed many times. V gene TRBV7-8 combines with J gene TRBJ2-5; tentative D call: TRBD1 (6 bases). Between the trimmed V and J ends, which lost 3 bases and 4 bases, there was a span of 15 bases. The CDR3 consists of 15 residues. The germline gives CDR1 SGHVS, CDR2 FQNEAQ. The CDR3 bases are TGTGCCAGCAGCTTTTTGGGGGCCGCAGGAGAGACCCAGTACTTC. As protein: CASSFLGAAGETQYF.

In this sample, this clonotype turned up a few times. The gene calls are TRBV4-1 and TRBJ1-2; no reliable D call. Per germline, CDR1 MGHRA and CDR2 YSYEKL. This CDR3 spans 16 amino acids. Trimming left V 0 bases short and J 4 bases short, with 15 bases between. This CDR3 is CASSQEGGSITYGYTF. The CDR3 bases are TGCGCCAGCAGCCAAGAGGGAGGTTCGATCACCTATGGCTACACCTTC.

V is TRBV11-3 and J is TRBJ2-3; tentatively, D is TRBD1 or TRBD2 (5 bases each). The CDR3 is 15 amino acids. The V end was cut by 2 bases, the J end by 2 bases, with 11 bases between. Germline CDR1 reads SGHNT; CDR2 reads YENEEA. The CDR3 bases are TGTGCCAGCAGCTTACGGGACGGACCCACAGATACGCAGTATTTT. It yields the protein CASSLRDGPTDTQYF.

This chain connects TRBV12-3 or TRBV12-4 to TRBJ1-5; D perhaps matches TRBD1 (6 bases). Trimming cost V 5 bases and J 0 bases, with 20 bases left between them. The CDR3 has 18 residues. This CDR3 is CASSLPGHLGPSNQPQHF. As DNA, the CDR3 is TGTGCCAGCAGTCTTCCGGGACACTTGGGGCCTAGCAATCAGCCCCAGCATTTT.

This chain's CDR3 is CASSQRDRGAGANVLTF. CDR3 nucleotide sequence: TGCGCCAGCAGCCAGCGGGACCGGGGGGCTGGGGCCAACGTCCTGACTTTC. The V and J genes are TRBV4-1 and TRBJ2-6; 7 nucleotides match TRBD2. This CDR3 is built from 17 residues. CDR1 and CDR2 (germline): MGHRA, YSYEKL. Trimming at V came to 3 bases and at J to 2 bases, leaving 7 bases not matched to a gene.

This rearrangement joins TRBV9 to TRBJ1-1; the D gene is possibly TRBD1 (5 bases). The CDR3 consists of 13 residues. Deletions cut 3 bases from V and 3 bases from J, with 9 bases between. From germline, CDR1 is SGDLS and CDR2 YYNGEE. This chain's CDR3 is CASSGRGYTEAFF. The CDR3 DNA is TGTGCCAGCAGCGGAAGGGGCTACACTGAAGCTTTCTTT.

The chain joins TRBV12-3 or TRBV12-4 to TRBJ2-7; D unclear. The CDR3 totals 13 residues. The germline V and J ends were trimmed by 2 bases and 7 bases, with 12 bases remaining between them. CDR3: CASSLNPIGEQYF. The CDR3 nucleotides read TGTGCCAGCAGTTTAAACCCCATCGGGGAGCAGTACTTC.

This clonotype was counted only a few times. V and J are TRBV7-2 and TRBJ2-2; TRBD2 aligns across 9 bases. Germline CDR1 SGHTA, CDR2 FQGNSA. This CDR3 is built from 17 residues. Unmatched junction bases numbered 8, after V lost 5 bases and J lost 1 base. The CDR3 DNA reads TGTGCCAGCAGCCTGGTGAGCGGGAGGAAGAACACCGGGGAGCTGTTTTTT. Translating it yields CASSLVSGRKNTGELFF.

This clonotype was detected only once. The V gene is TRBV7-9, the J gene TRBJ2-7; D possibly corresponds to TRBD2 (6 bases). This CDR3 has 15 amino acids. V lost 5 bases, J lost 0 bases, and 14 bases lay in between. Germline values: CDR1 SEHNR, CDR2 FQNEAQ (reference sequence). CDR3: CASSPGERVSYEQYF. The CDR3 bases are TGTGCCAGCAGCCCCGGGGAGCGGGTCTCCTACGAGCAGTACTTC.

The chain combines TRBV5-1 with TRBJ2-5; D is perhaps TRBD1 (5 bases). The CDR3 extends over 12 amino acids. The ends were cut back, 3 bases at V and 5 bases at J, with 8 bases in the middle. Per the germline V gene, CDR1 is SGHRS and CDR2 is YFSETQ. Here the CDR3 reads CASSWAGETQYF. The CDR3 coding sequence is TGCGCCAGCAGCTGGGCAGGGGAGACCCAGTACTTC.

This clonotype was recorded once. The chain carries TRBV7-2 and TRBJ2-7; 10 positions match TRBD2. Germline V gene data show CDR1 as SGHTA and CDR2 as FQGNSA. The V gene end was trimmed by 3 bases and the J gene end by 7 bases; junction bases not matched to a gene: 6. The CDR3 totals 14 residues. The CDR3 DNA is TGTGCCAGCAGCTTCAGCGGGGGGGCGGGTGAGCAGTACGTC. This gives the protein CASSFSGGAGEQYV.

This clonotype was found a few times. J is TRBJ1-2 and V is TRBV29-1; the D is unclear. Germline values: CDR1 SQVTM, CDR2 ANQGSEA. Deletions cut 3 bases from V and 8 bases from J, with 13 bases between. The CDR3 runs 12 residues. The CDR3, as DNA: TGCAGCGTTGAGCATGACCTGTACGGCTACACCTTC. Translation: CSVEHDLYGYTF.

The chain joins TRBV19 to TRBJ1-6; 10 bases are shared with TRBD1. The CDR3 extends over 15 amino acids. From germline, CDR1 is LNHDA and CDR2 SQIVND (reference sequence). V dropped 6 bases and J dropped 7; count of bases not matched to a gene: 6. Written as DNA, the CDR3 is TGTGCCAGTAGCGATTGGGGACAGGGGAATTCACCCCTCCACTTT. Protein product: CASSDWGQGNSPLHF.

The V call is TRBV5-4, the J call TRBJ2-7; the match to TRBD2 covers 7 bases. The CDR3 has 15 residues. Germline CDR1 SGHNT, CDR2 YYREEE (reference sequence). V lost 0 bases and J lost 1; bases outside the gene matches: 4. The CDR3 protein is CASSLAYGGSYEQYF. CDR3 bases: TGTGCCAGCAGCTTGGCGTACGGGGGGTCCTACGAGCAGTACTTC. The full variable domain, its missing parts supplied by reference TRBV5-4 and TRBJ2-7, is ETGVTQSPTHLIKTRGQQVTLRCSSQSGHNTVSWYQQALGQGPQFIFQYYREEENGRGNFPPRFSGLQFPNYSSELNVNALELDDSALYLCASSLAYGGSYEQYFGPGTRLTVT.

This clonotype occurred once. The CDR3 here is CASSVAGLASYGYTF. The CDR3 DNA is TGCGCCAGCAGCGTGGCGGGGTTGGCTTCCTATGGCTACACCTTC. This chain uses TRBV5-1 with TRBJ1-2; D uncertain. With 4 bases removed from V and 4 bases from J, the gap between germline ends came to 17 bases. Germline CDR1 and CDR2: SGHRS and YFSETQ. The CDR3 spans 15 residues.